A single sample gave rise to the 30 T cell receptor beta chains below, sequenced in a study of OX40 agonist ivuxolimab in advanced cancers. The assay was immunoSEQ multiplex PCR, and TCRdb's table has in-frame clones only and misses some. The sample holds around 79,000 clones; 85% to 90% are singletons and the top ten take 0.7% to 1%. The source was CD4+ or CD8+ T cells sorted from blood, collected in a trial of the OX40 agonist ivuxolimab. The receptors stem from an adult with an advanced solid tumor such as melanoma, head and neck, liver or kidney cancer.

This chain links TRBV5-6 with TRBJ2-1; possibly TRBD1 or TRBD2 for D (5 bases each). V was pared by 4 bases and J by 8 bases, with 13 bases between. The CDR3 consists of 13 residues. Per the germline V gene, CDR1 is SGHDT and CDR2 is YYEEEE. For the CDR3, the DNA is TGTGCCAGCAGCCCGGGACGTTTAGATGAGCAGTTCTTC. Protein product: CASSPGRLDEQFF.

The table lists this clone with a few counts. The rearrangement uses TRBV19 and TRBJ1-1; weak D call: TRBD1 (6 bases). Trimming pared 6 bases from V and 5 bases from J, leaving 19 bases between. This CDR3 comprises 15 residues. Germline CDR1 is LNHDA and CDR2 is SQIVND (reference sequence). The CDR3 DNA is TGTGCCAGTAGCCATCTGGGCTCTAGGGGGACTGAAGCTTTCTTT. This gives the protein CASSHLGSRGTEAFF.

The chain employs TRBV28 and TRBJ1-2; tentative D call: TRBD1 (5 bases). Trimming removed 1 base from V and 2 bases from J, with 8 bases in between. Germline CDR1 MDHEN, CDR2 SYDVKM. The CDR3 spans 14 residues. This chain's CDR3 is CASSLYGANYGYTF. For the CDR3, the DNA is TGTGCCAGCAGTTTATACGGGGCGAACTATGGCTACACCTTC.

This chain links TRBV6-1 with TRBJ1-2; the D gene is possibly TRBD1 (6 bases). The V end lost 8 bases, the J end lost 5 bases, and 15 bases lay between the germline ends. In germline, CDR1 is MNHNS, CDR2 SASEGT. The CDR3 length is 13 residues. The CDR3 region has the DNA TGTGCCAGCCGGGGAGGAGGACAGTATGGCTACACCTTC. Amino acid sequence: CASRGGGQYGYTF.

The chain combines TRBV18 with TRBJ2-1; D is undetermined. Trimming pared 0 bases from V and 0 bases from J, leaving 9 bases between. This CDR3 comprises 16 residues. Germline values: CDR1 KGHSH, CDR2 LQKENI. This chain's CDR3 is CASSPPSVSSYNEQFF. The CDR3 DNA sequence: TGTGCCAGCTCACCACCGAGCGTAAGCTCCTACAATGAGCAGTTCTTC.

The chain combines TRBV30 with TRBJ2-3; perhaps TRBD1 as D (6 bases). V was cut by 0 bases and J by 0 bases, with 13 bases left in between. CDR3 length: 16 amino acids. The germline gives CDR1 GTSNPN, CDR2 SVGIG (reference sequence). CDR3 residues: CAWSVPDRSSTDTQYF. The CDR3 DNA reads TGTGCCTGGAGTGTACCTGACAGGTCTAGCACAGATACGCAGTATTTT.

This clone was found a few times. The chain is built from TRBV15 and TRBJ1-3; D unresolved. Germline V gene lookup returns CDR1 LNHNV and CDR2 YYDKDF (reference sequence). Deletions cut 3 bases from V and 1 base from J, with 16 bases between. CDR3 length: 17 amino acids. CDR3 sequence: CATSRRSLALSGNTIYF. DNA of the CDR3: TGTGCCACCAGCAGGAGGTCCCTAGCTCTTTCTGGAAACACCATATATTTT.

The chain joins TRBV2 to TRBJ2-7, with D perhaps given as TRBD1 or TRBD2 (5 bases each). The CDR3 is made up of 14 amino acids. Germline CDR1 is SNHLY and CDR2 is FYNNEI. Trimming cost V 7 bases and J 2 bases, with 15 bases left between them. DNA for the CDR3: TGTGCCAGCATCCCCGGGACGGGAACCTACGAGCAGTACTTC. Its translation: CASIPGTGTYEQYF.

The chain combines TRBV5-1 with TRBJ2-2; 11 bases align to TRBD1. Losses at the gene ends were 5 bases for V and 3 bases for J; bases not matched to a gene: 3. The germline V gene encodes CDR1 SGHRS and CDR2 YFSETQ. The CDR3 is 15 amino acids. The CDR3 DNA reads TGCGCCAGCAGTAGGACAGGGGGCGACACCGGGGAGCTGTTTTTT. This codes for CASSRTGGDTGELFF.

The chain carries TRBV10-3 and TRBJ1-1, with 9 bases that match TRBD1. The germline CDR1 and CDR2 sequences are ENHRY and SYGVKD. This CDR3 comprises 13 residues. V lost 7 bases, J lost 1 base, and 1 base stayed unmatched. The DNA of the CDR3 is TGTGCCATCACGGGACAGGGGAACACTGAAGCTTTCTTT. Translated: CAITGQGNTEAFF.

The V call is TRBV29-1, the J call TRBJ2-1, with 8 positions matching TRBD1. This CDR3 comprises 13 residues. Germline loops: CDR1 SQVTM, CDR2 ANQGSEA. With V trimmed by 5 bases and J by 6 bases, 6 bases remained unmatched. The DNA for the CDR3 is TGCAGCGTTACGGCAGGGGGCAGCAATGAGCAGTTCTTC. This translates into CSVTAGGSNEQFF.

V is TRBV28 and J is TRBJ2-7; D is undetermined. Germline CDR1 MDHEN, CDR2 SYDVKM. This CDR3 is 12 amino acids long. V lost 3 bases, J lost 4 bases, and 7 bases lay in between. CDR3 sequence: CASSFQVYEQYF. Here the CDR3 DNA reads TGTGCCAGCAGTTTCCAGGTATACGAGCAGTACTTC.

In its sample, this clone was seen once. The chain recombines TRBV27 with TRBJ2-7, with D perhaps being TRBD1 or TRBD2 (5 bases each). This CDR3 has 13 amino acids. Trimming removed 3 bases at V and 7 bases at J, with 13 bases between. Germline lookup yields CDR1 MNHEY and CDR2 SMNVEV (reference sequence). The CDR3 protein is CASSFRGPGEQYF. Here the CDR3 DNA reads TGTGCCAGCAGTTTCCGGGGCCCTGGGGAGCAGTACTTC.

The chain has TRBV4-1 and TRBJ1-5; D possibly corresponds to TRBD1 (5 bases). Trimming removed 4 bases from V and 1 base from J, with 11 bases in between. CDR1 is MGHRA, CDR2 YSYEKL, per germline. The CDR3 spans 15 residues. The DNA for the CDR3 is TGCGCCAGCAGCCTCTTCCGGGACAGCAATCAGCCCCAGCATTTT. Its protein product is CASSLFRDSNQPQHF.

The chain joins TRBV19 to TRBJ1-5, with D hard to call. Germline V gene sequence: CDR1 LNHDA, CDR2 SQIVND (reference sequence). There are 15 residues in the CDR3. Trimming stripped 6 bases from V and 4 bases from J, with 16 bases between. The CDR3 reads CASSQANGGNQPQHF. Here the CDR3 DNA reads TGTGCCAGTAGCCAAGCAAATGGCGGTAATCAGCCCCAGCATTTT.

The chain uses TRBV6-5 and TRBJ1-3; TRBD1 is a possible D gene (6 bases). Trimming took 2 bases from V and 0 from J, leaving 8 bases between them. CDR1 MNHEY and CDR2 SVGAGI come from the germline V gene. This CDR3 region has 15 residues. The CDR3 protein is CASSYGGLSGNTIYF. The CDR3 nucleotides read TGTGCCAGCAGTTACGGGGGCCTCTCTGGAAACACCATATATTTT.

This chain connects TRBV6-1 to TRBJ1-1, with unresolved D. The germline V gene has CDR1 MNHNS and CDR2 SASEGT. V shed 6 bases and J shed 2 bases, with 13 bases lying between them. This CDR3 has 14 residues. CDR3 DNA: TGTGCCAGCAGAGATCTCCCGCGTAACACTGAAGCTTTCTTT. Its protein is CASRDLPRNTEAFF.

A note on this clone: The same CDR3 also results from other DNA sequences found in this sample. V is TRBV9 and J is TRBJ2-5, with D perhaps TRBD1 (6 bases). Per the germline V gene, CDR1 is SGDLS and CDR2 is YYNGEE. CDR3 length equals 14 residues. Deletions cut 4 bases from V and 1 base from J, with 11 bases between. CDR3 sequence (DNA): TGTGCCAGCAGCCCTGGGACACCCCAAGAGACCCAGTACTTC. Translation: CASSPGTPQETQYF.

The rearrangement links TRBV30 to TRBJ2-5; 7 bases match TRBD2. The CDR3 sequence is 16 residues long. The germline CDR1 and CDR2 sequences are GTSNPN and SVGIG (reference sequence). Losses at the gene ends were 0 bases for V and 3 bases for J; bases not matched to a gene: 10. The CDR3, as DNA: TGTGCCTGGAGTGTCTCGGGCCGGGACTACAAAGAGACCCAGTACTTC. Translating gives CAWSVSGRDYKETQYF.

The chain carries TRBV5-1 and TRBJ2-3, with 7 nucleotides matching TRBD1. The junction had 5 bases not matched to a gene; V was cut back by 4 bases and J by 6 bases. The CDR3 totals 13 residues. CDR1 and CDR2 (germline): SGHRS, YFSETQ. Written as DNA, the CDR3 is TGCGCCAGCAGCGGGCAGGGGGTGGATACGCAGTATTTT. Translated: CASSGQGVDTQYF.

The chain uses TRBV10-1 and TRBJ2-3, with 14 bases matching TRBD2. The CDR3 runs to 15 residues. Germline values: CDR1 WNHNN, CDR2 SYGVQD (reference sequence). The V segment lost 3 bases and the J segment 5 bases; nucleotides outside the gene matches: 1. CDR3 in amino acids: CASSDGTSGGDTQYF. For the CDR3, the DNA is TGCGCCAGCAGTGACGGGACTAGCGGGGGAGATACGCAGTATTTT.

This chain links TRBV19 with TRBJ1-3; D remains ambiguous. With 4 bases removed from V and 8 bases from J, the gap between germline ends came to 15 bases. Germline loops: CDR1 LNHDA, CDR2 SQIVND (reference sequence). The CDR3 runs 14 residues. CDR3 amino acids: CASSTTSPRDTIYF. CDR3 bases: TGTGCCAGTAGTACCACGTCACCGAGGGACACCATATATTTT.

This chain uses TRBV14 with TRBJ2-1; TRBD2 might be the D (7 bases). V was trimmed by 5 bases and J by 3 bases, leaving 17 bases between them. In germline, CDR1 is SGHDN, CDR2 FVKESK. The CDR3 extends over 16 amino acids. The DNA for the CDR3 is TGTGCCAGCAGCTCGAGGGGGGGCAACGTCTACAATGAGCAGTTCTTC. It codes for CASSSRGGNVYNEQFF.

The chain joins TRBV5-4 to TRBJ1-1; TRBD1 aligns across 7 bases. V gave up 0 bases and J gave up 4 bases; unmatched junction bases: 3. Germline CDR1 is SGHNT and CDR2 is YYREEE (reference sequence). CDR3 length: 14 residues. In DNA form, the CDR3 reads TGTGCCAGCAGCTTGGAGCAGGGGGTCACTGAAGCTTTCTTT. It codes for CASSLEQGVTEAFF. Filled out from reference TRBV5-4 and TRBJ1-1, the complete variable domain reads ETGVTQSPTHLIKTRGQQVTLRCSSQSGHNTVSWYQQALGQGPQFIFQYYREEENGRGNFPPRFSGLQFPNYSSELNVNALELDDSALYLCASSLEQGVTEAFFGQGTRLTVV.

The chain is built from TRBV27 and TRBJ2-5; D call uncertain. The V end lost 0 bases, the J end lost 2 bases, and 7 bases lay between the germline ends. This CDR3 spans 14 amino acids. From germline, CDR1 is MNHEY and CDR2 SMNVEV (reference sequence). The CDR3 reads CASSLSHLQETQYF. The CDR3 region has the DNA TGTGCCAGCAGTTTATCCCACCTTCAAGAGACCCAGTACTTC.

The V gene is TRBV27, the J gene TRBJ2-2, with a tentative D call TRBD2 (5 bases). This CDR3 contains 15 residues. Per germline, CDR1 MNHEY and CDR2 SMNVEV (reference sequence). Between the trimmed V and J ends, which lost 3 bases and 0 bases, there was a span of 8 bases. The DNA for the CDR3 is TGTGCCAGCAGTTTCCGGGAACCGAACACCGGGGAGCTGTTTTTT. Its protein is CASSFREPNTGELFF.

The CDR3 sequence: CASSSPHAYEQYF. The CDR3 coding sequence is TGTGCCAGCAGCTCCCCCCACGCTTACGAGCAGTACTTC. The gene calls are TRBV5-5 and TRBJ2-7, with unresolved D. The V gene lost 3 bases and the J gene lost 4 bases, with 11 bases spanning the gap. CDR3 length: 13 residues. CDR1 is SGHKS and CDR2 is YYEKEE in the germline V gene (reference sequence). Combining the CDR3 with reference TRBV5-5 and TRBJ2-7 gives the whole variable domain DAGVTQSPTHLIKTRGQQVTLRCSPISGHKSVSWYQQVLGQGPQFIFQYYEKEERGRGNFPDRFSARQFPNYSSELNVNALLLGDSALYLCASSSPHAYEQYFGPGTRLTVT.

The rearrangement joins TRBV5-1 to TRBJ1-4; D remains ambiguous. V shed 4 bases and J shed 0 bases, with 7 bases lying between them. Germline V CDR1 and CDR2: SGHRS, YFSETQ. This CDR3 is 14 amino acids long. The CDR3 protein is CASSPRSTNEKLFF. As DNA, the CDR3 is TGCGCCAGCAGCCCCCGGTCAACTAATGAAAAACTGTTTTTT.

V usage is TRBV6-1 and J usage is TRBJ2-3; D is unresolved. Trimming left V 0 bases short and J 6 bases short, with 7 bases between. The CDR3 has 13 amino acids. CDR1 MNHNS and CDR2 SASEGT come from the germline V gene. The CDR3 sequence: CASSEAPSDTQYF. In DNA, the CDR3 is TGTGCCAGCAGTGAAGCCCCCTCTGATACGCAGTATTTT.

This clone was counted once. The chain is built from TRBV19 and TRBJ2-7, with 13 bases fitting TRBD2. The V gene end was trimmed by 5 bases and the J gene end by 2 bases; junction bases not matched to a gene: 9. From germline, CDR1 is LNHDA and CDR2 SQIVND (reference sequence). This CDR3 region has 17 residues. CDR3 DNA: TGTGCCAGTAGTCCACGGACTAGCGGGGGCGCAACCTACGAGCAGTACTTC. Translation: CASSPRTSGGATYEQYF.